Sequencing of this TCR beta chain was carried out in a study of patients and donors after allogeneic stem cell transplantation. TCRdb called the RT-PCR reads again in MiXCR, with one record for every CDR3 protein. The sample carries under 170,000 distinct CDR3 sequences, approximately 35% recorded once. V was pared by 4 bases and J by 5 bases, with 14 bases of the junction left unmatched. The germline gives CDR1 SGDLS, CDR2 YYNGEE. This CDR3 has 18 amino acids. The sample comprised blood, either unsorted or a sorted T cell fraction (not recorded which). The chain employs TRBV9 and TRBJ2-5, with TRBD2 identical over 13 bases. The receptor was derived from a human donor who was either an allogeneic HSCT recipient or a stem cell or donor lymphocyte infusion donor (not recorded which). It is not recorded whose cells these are; they may come from a transplant donor. DNA of the CDR3: TGTGCCAGCAGCCTTGGATGGACTAGCGGGGGTCCATTCGAGACCCAGTACTTC. It specifies CASSLGWTSGGPFETQYF.